This is a list of T cell receptor beta chains from one sample in a study of T cell responses to AZD1222 COVID-19 vaccine. Measured with immunoSEQ multiplex PCR; TCRdb has only the in-frame clones, and not every one. The sample shows tens of thousands of clones, around nine tenths of them seen only once. The sequencing here drew on peripheral blood, taken on day 0 of MenACWY control vaccination. The receptors here all came from an adult in good health. CDR3s include the opening cysteine and the closing phenylalanine or tryptophan. Fields, in order: V gene, D gene, J gene, clone size, CDR3 protein, CDR3 DNA. A D gene is named only where the DNA matches it firmly. Clone size is stated in some rows and not others, as once, few, many or a class when expanded.

v_gene: TRBV4-2
d_gene: .
j_gene: TRBJ2-3
abundance: .
CDR3aa: CASSQQLSTDTQYF
CDR3nt: TGTGCCAGCAGCCAACAGCTTAGCACAGATACGCAGTATTTT

v_gene: TRBV20-1
d_gene: .
j_gene: TRBJ1-5
abundance: .
CDR3aa: CSAMADQPQHF
CDR3nt: TGCAGTGCTATGGCGGATCAGCCCCAGCATTTT

v_gene: TRBV6-2/TRBV6-3
d_gene: .
j_gene: TRBJ1-1
abundance: .
CDR3aa: CASSYGTPNTEAFF
CDR3nt: TGTGCCAGCAGTTACGGGACACCGAACACTGAAGCTTTCTTT

v_gene: TRBV28
d_gene: .
j_gene: TRBJ1-1
abundance: .
CDR3aa: CASSLTWDTEAFF
CDR3nt: TGTGCCAGCAGTTTAACCTGGGACACTGAAGCTTTCTTT

v_gene: TRBV6-5
d_gene: .
j_gene: TRBJ2-1
abundance: .
CDR3aa: CASRKAGTPGNEQFF
CDR3nt: TGTGCCAGCAGAAAAGCCGGGACTCCTGGCAATGAGCAGTTCTTC

v_gene: TRBV19
d_gene: .
j_gene: TRBJ2-2
abundance: .
CDR3aa: CASSIRAVNTGELFF
CDR3nt: TGTGCCAGTAGTATAAGGGCGGTCAACACCGGGGAGCTGTTTTTT

v_gene: TRBV6-2/TRBV6-3
d_gene: .
j_gene: TRBJ2-3
abundance: .
CDR3aa: CASSYSEGWRTDTQYF
CDR3nt: TGTGCCAGCAGTTACTCTGAGGGTTGGAGGACAGATACGCAGTATTTT

v_gene: TRBV19
d_gene: .
j_gene: TRBJ2-7
abundance: .
CDR3aa: CASSTSYVVQSYEQYF
CDR3nt: TGTGCCAGTAGTACGTCTTATGTTGTGCAATCCTACGAGCAGTACTTC

v_gene: TRBV10-3
d_gene: .
j_gene: TRBJ1-2
abundance: .
CDR3aa: CAISEPGNGYTF
CDR3nt: TGTGCCATCAGTGAACCAGGAAACGGCTACACCTTC

v_gene: TRBV6-1
d_gene: .
j_gene: TRBJ1-2
abundance: .
CDR3aa: CASSGRQTYLANYGYTF
CDR3nt: TGTGCCAGCAGTGGCAGACAAACTTACTTAGCTAACTATGGCTACACCTTC

v_gene: TRBV5-1
d_gene: TRBD1
j_gene: TRBJ2-7
abundance: .
CDR3aa: CASRGQGASYEQYF
CDR3nt: TGCGCCAGCAGGGGACAGGGGGCCTCCTACGAGCAGTACTTC

v_gene: TRBV7-9
d_gene: TRBD2
j_gene: TRBJ2-2
abundance: .
CDR3aa: CASSVGGTNTGELFF
CDR3nt: TGTGCCAGCAGCGTCGGGGGGACGAACACCGGGGAGCTGTTTTTT

v_gene: TRBV7-9
d_gene: .
j_gene: TRBJ1-5
abundance: .
CDR3aa: CASSSAGLNQPQHF
CDR3nt: TGTGCCAGCAGCTCGGCAGGATTGAATCAGCCCCAGCATTTT

v_gene: TRBV9
d_gene: .
j_gene: TRBJ1-6
abundance: .
CDR3aa: CASSVGPPLSSYNSPLHF
CDR3nt: TGTGCCAGCAGCGTAGGCCCTCCCCTGAGCTCCTATAATTCACCCCTCCACTTT

v_gene: TRBV19
d_gene: TRBD1
j_gene: TRBJ1-2
abundance: .
CDR3aa: CASKSGQGQGYGYTF
CDR3nt: TGTGCCAGTAAATCGGGACAGGGGCAGGGCTATGGCTACACCTTC

v_gene: TRBV7-3
d_gene: .
j_gene: TRBJ2-2
abundance: .
CDR3aa: CASSLVGPANTGELFF
CDR3nt: TGTGCCAGCAGCTTAGTGGGGCCCGCGAACACCGGGGAGCTGTTTTTT

v_gene: TRBV7-3
d_gene: .
j_gene: TRBJ2-3
abundance: .
CDR3aa: CASSLLATSTDTQYF
CDR3nt: TGTGCCAGCAGCTTACTAGCGACTAGCACAGATACGCAGTATTTT

v_gene: TRBV7-3
d_gene: .
j_gene: TRBJ2-2
abundance: .
CDR3aa: CASSWTGTSNTGELFF
CDR3nt: TGTGCCAGCAGCTGGACCGGGACCTCGAACACCGGGGAGCTGTTTTTT

v_gene: TRBV18
d_gene: .
j_gene: TRBJ1-1
abundance: .
CDR3aa: CASSPNWETWSEAFF
CDR3nt: TGTGCCAGCTCACCAAATTGGGAAACCTGGTCTGAAGCTTTCTTT

v_gene: TRBV24-1
d_gene: .
j_gene: TRBJ1-5
abundance: .
CDR3aa: CATGGRDGQPQHF
CDR3nt: TGTGCCACCGGGGGGAGGGATGGTCAGCCCCAGCATTTT

v_gene: TRBV24-1
d_gene: TRBD1
j_gene: TRBJ2-7
abundance: once
CDR3aa: CATSDRGRPYEQYF
CDR3nt: TGTGCCACCAGCGACAGGGGGCGCCCCTACGAGCAGTACTTC

v_gene: TRBV18
d_gene: .
j_gene: TRBJ1-1
abundance: .
CDR3aa: CASSYTWNTEAFF
CDR3nt: TGTGCCAGCTCATACACCTGGAACACTGAAGCTTTCTTT